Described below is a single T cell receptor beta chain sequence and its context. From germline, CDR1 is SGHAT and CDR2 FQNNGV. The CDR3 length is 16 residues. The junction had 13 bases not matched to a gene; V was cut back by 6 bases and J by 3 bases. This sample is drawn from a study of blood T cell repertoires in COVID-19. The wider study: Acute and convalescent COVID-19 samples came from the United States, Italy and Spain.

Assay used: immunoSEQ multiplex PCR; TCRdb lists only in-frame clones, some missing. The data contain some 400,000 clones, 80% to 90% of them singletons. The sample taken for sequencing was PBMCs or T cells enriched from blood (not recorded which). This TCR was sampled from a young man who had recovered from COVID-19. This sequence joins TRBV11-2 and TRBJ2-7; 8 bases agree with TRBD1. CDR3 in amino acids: CASRVQGTGALYEQYF. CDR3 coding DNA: TGTGCCAGCAGAGTGCAAGGGACAGGTGCACTCTACGAGCAGTACTTC. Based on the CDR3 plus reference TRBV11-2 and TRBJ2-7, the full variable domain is EAGVAQSPRYKIIEKRQSVAFWCNPISGHATLYWYQQILGQGPKLLIQFQNNGVVDDSQLPKDRFSAERLKGVDSTLKIQPAKLEDSAVYLCASRVQGTGALYEQYFGPGTRLTVT.